Following are 24 T cell receptor beta chains from one sample sequenced in a study of cytomegalovirus exposure and HLA in healthy donors (dated by TCRdb to about 2017). Libraries were built with the immunoSEQ multiplex PCR assay. The source is immuneACCESS, and TCRdb retained only in-frame sequences with V and J called. Part of the clones is not carried over; for the studies checked, unresolved V genes explain less than half of this, and the remainder is unexplained. A total of over 45,000 clones appear in this sample, 80% to 95% of them only once. The top ten clonotypes cover around 5.8% of the sample. Sequenced material: PBMCs. The receptors here all came from a woman between 18 and 29 years old in good health and CMV-seronegative.

This clone was observed a single time. This chain uses TRBV11-2 with TRBJ1-2, with 9 bases lining up with TRBD1. The germline V gene encodes CDR1 SGHAT and CDR2 FQNNGV. The CDR3 length is 13 residues. V was clipped by 4 bases and J by 5 bases; unmatched bases: 2. The DNA for the CDR3 is TGTGCCAGCAGCTCGGACAGGGGATATGGCTACACCTTC. Its protein product is CASSSDRGYGYTF.

This rearrangement joins TRBV18 to TRBJ1-4; D is perhaps TRBD1 (6 bases). This CDR3 is built from 15 residues. V lost 1 base, J lost 8 bases, and 14 bases lay in between. CDR1 is KGHSH, CDR2 LQKENI, per germline. The CDR3 DNA reads TGTGCCAGCTCACCACGAACAGGGAGTAACGAAAAACTGTTTTTT. Its translation is CASSPRTGSNEKLFF.

The V call is TRBV7-8, the J call TRBJ1-3; 9 bases are shared with TRBD1. The V segment lost 5 bases and the J segment 1 base; nucleotides outside the gene matches: 9. Germline V lookup: CDR1 SGHVS, CDR2 FQNEAQ. This CDR3 has 17 amino acids. The CDR3 DNA reads TGTGCCAGCAGCCTCAACCCCGGGACAGGGTCTGGAAACACCATATATTTT. Amino acid sequence: CASSLNPGTGSGNTIYF. The entire variable domain, with the rest obtained from reference TRBV7-8 and TRBJ1-3, is as follows: GAGVSQSPRYKVAKRGQDVALRCDPISGHVSLFWYQQALGQGPEFLTYFQNEAQLDKSGLPSDRFFAERPEGSVSTLKIQRTQQEDSAVYLCASSLNPGTGSGNTIYFGEGSWLTVV.

The V gene is TRBV10-2, the J gene TRBJ2-1, with 10 nucleotides matching TRBD2. Germline-derived CDR1 and CDR2 are WSHSY and SAAADI. The CDR3 runs 16 residues. V shed 3 bases, J shed 9 bases, and the junction held 11 bases outside the gene matches. The CDR3 DNA sequence: TGCGCCAGCAGTGAAGGTCTAGCGGGAGCTGGGCGTGAGCAGTTCTTC. Its protein is CASSEGLAGAGREQFF.

Only a few counts were recorded for this clone. The rearrangement uses TRBV5-4 and TRBJ2-2; the D gene is possibly TRBD2 (6 bases). The V gene lost 4 bases and the J gene lost 0 bases, with 13 bases spanning the gap. The germline gives CDR1 SGHNT, CDR2 YYREEE (reference sequence). The CDR3 is 16 amino acids. The CDR3 sequence is CASSSFGGTNTGELFF. The CDR3 region has the DNA TGTGCCAGCAGCAGCTTTGGGGGGACGAACACCGGGGAGCTGTTTTTT.

The chain carries TRBV9 and TRBJ2-7; perhaps TRBD2 as D (7 bases). Germline V lookup: CDR1 SGDLS, CDR2 YYNGEE. CDR3 length equals 16 residues. Between the trimmed V and J ends, which lost 3 bases and 5 bases, there was a span of 21 bases. DNA of the CDR3: TGTGCCAGCAGCGCTGAAGGCGGGGGCCCCCCCAACGAGCAGTACTTC. This gives the protein CASSAEGGGPPNEQYF.

The gene calls are TRBV30 and TRBJ1-1; 7 positions match TRBD1. The CDR3 covers 14 residues. Per germline, CDR1 GTSNPN and CDR2 SVGIG (reference sequence). The V and J ends lost 4 bases and 1 base, in that order; junction bases with no gene match: 6. The CDR3 region is CAWTKRDRNTEAFF. For the CDR3, the DNA is TGTGCCTGGACCAAAAGGGACAGGAACACTGAAGCTTTCTTT.

The V and J genes are TRBV7-6 and TRBJ2-1; 8 bases match TRBD2. The length of the CDR3 is 12 residues. The germline V gene encodes CDR1 SGHVS and CDR2 FNYEAQ. J gave up 9 bases and V 4 bases, and 2 bases lay outside the gene matches. CDR3 residues: CASSSGGGEQFF. CDR3 coding DNA: TGTGCCAGCAGCTCGGGGGGGGGTGAGCAGTTCTTC.

The V and J genes are TRBV7-6 and TRBJ1-3; perhaps TRBD1 as D (6 bases). Trimming took off 1 base at V and 0 bases at J, with 16 bases between the two ends. The CDR3 spans 18 residues. The germline V gene encodes CDR1 SGHVS and CDR2 FNYEAQ. CDR3 protein: CASSLGAGTPYSGNTIYF. The DNA for the CDR3 is TGTGCCAGCAGCTTAGGGGCCGGGACACCTTACTCTGGAAACACCATATATTTT.

This clone has only one observation. This sequence joins TRBV20-1 and TRBJ1-3; no clear D. Looked up from germline, CDR1 is DFQATT and CDR2 is SNEGSKA (reference sequence). The CDR3 is made up of 11 amino acids. V gave up 6 bases and J gave up 4 bases, with 7 bases separating them. The CDR3, as DNA: TGCAGTGCGAGTAGCGGAAACACCATATATTTT. Translation gives CSASSGNTIYF.

V and J are TRBV7-8 and TRBJ2-3, with TRBD1 as a possible D gene (6 bases). V gave up 2 bases and J gave up 4 bases, with 19 bases separating them. CDR3 size: 17 residues. Germline loops: CDR1 SGHVS, CDR2 FQNEAQ. The DNA of the CDR3 is TGTGCCAGCAGCTTAAGGTTTCCAGGGGCCCCCCCAGATACGCAGTATTTT. This translates into CASSLRFPGAPPDTQYF.

The chain has TRBV19 and TRBJ1-4; D remains ambiguous. The CDR3 has 14 amino acids. Germline lookup yields CDR1 LNHDA and CDR2 SQIVND (reference sequence). V lost 5 bases to trimming and J lost 8 bases, with 15 bases between them. The CDR3 region is CASSGIGVGEKLFF. The CDR3 region has the DNA TGTGCCAGTAGTGGGATCGGGGTTGGCGAAAAACTGTTTTTT.

The rearrangement joins TRBV9 to TRBJ1-1, with 7 bases matching TRBD1. The CDR3 totals 16 residues. The V gene end was trimmed by 0 bases and the J gene end by 5 bases; junction bases not matched to a gene: 10. Germline CDR1 is SGDLS and CDR2 is YYNGEE. CDR3 residues: CASSVEGAAGWTEAFF. CDR3 coding DNA: TGTGCCAGCAGCGTAGAGGGGGCGGCAGGGTGGACTGAAGCTTTCTTT.

This chain connects TRBV19 to TRBJ1-5; tentatively, D is TRBD1 (6 bases). Germline V gene lookup returns CDR1 LNHDA and CDR2 SQIVND (reference sequence). CDR3 length: 14 residues. Trimming removed 10 bases at V and 1 base at J, with 14 bases between. CDR3 nucleotides: TGTGCCACCTCAGGGGTTTGGAGCAATCAGCCCCAGCATTTT. Residues: CATSGVWSNQPQHF. Full variable domain (missing parts from reference TRBV19 and TRBJ1-5): DGGITQSPKYLFRKEGQNVTLSCEQNLNHDAMYWYRQDPGQGLRLIYYSQIVNDFQKGDIAEGYSVSREKKESFPLTVTSAQKNPTAFYLCATSGVWSNQPQHFGDGTRLSIL.

V usage is TRBV10-3 and J usage is TRBJ2-1, with 7 bases aligning to TRBD2. This CDR3 region has 12 residues. Germline lookup yields CDR1 ENHRY and CDR2 SYGVKD. J lost 6 bases, V lost 5 bases, and 1 base had no gene match. The CDR3 DNA follows: TGTGCCATCAGTCTAGCGGCCAATGAGCAGTTCTTC. The encoded protein is CAISLAANEQFF.

This chain links TRBV6-1 with TRBJ2-3; D perhaps matches TRBD2 (5 bases). V lost 1 base to trimming and J lost 3 bases, with 11 bases between them. The CDR3 consists of 15 residues. Looked up from germline, CDR1 is MNHNS and CDR2 is SASEGT. The DNA for the CDR3 is TGTGCCAGCAGTGAAGACCTGGGCGGGACAGATACGCAGTATTTT. Translation gives CASSEDLGGTDTQYF.

There are a few counts of this clone. This chain connects TRBV30 to TRBJ1-1; maybe TRBD1 (6 bases). The CDR3 loop spans 12 amino acids. V lost 7 bases, J lost 1 base, and 10 bases lay in between. CDR1 is GTSNPN and CDR2 is SVGIG in the germline V gene (reference sequence). CDR3 residues: CAYGTKNTEAFF. The CDR3 DNA is TGTGCCTACGGGACAAAGAACACTGAAGCTTTCTTT.

The chain recombines TRBV6-5 with TRBJ1-1; 7 nucleotides match TRBD1. With 4 bases clipped from V and 4 bases from J, the junction kept 3 bases outside the gene matches. CDR3 length: 13 residues. Germline V gene sequence: CDR1 MNHEY, CDR2 SVGAGI. CDR3 bases: TGTGCCAGCAGTTCCCCAGGGGGCACTGAAGCTTTCTTT. Its translation is CASSSPGGTEAFF.

The chain links TRBV11-2 to TRBJ1-2; a possible D gene is TRBD1 (6 bases). This CDR3 has 13 amino acids. V gave up 3 bases and J gave up 4 bases, with 9 bases separating them. CDR1 and CDR2 (germline): SGHAT, FQNNGV. In nucleotides, the CDR3 is TGTGCCAGCAGCTTGGACAGTTTCTATGGCTACACCTTC. Amino acids: CASSLDSFYGYTF.

The V and J genes are TRBV23-1 and TRBJ1-4, with a tentative D call TRBD1 (6 bases). Being an ORF, TRBV23-1 has a function that is uncertain. CDR3 length: 18 residues. Trimming took 2 bases from V and 10 from J, leaving 26 bases between them. The CDR3 DNA follows: TGCGCCAGCAGTCAACTCGGGAAAGAGGACAGACCTCTGAGAAAACTGTTTTTT. Translating it yields CASSQLGKEDRPLRKLFF.

The chain carries TRBV27 and TRBJ1-3, with D possibly matching TRBD1 (5 bases). Germline assignment: CDR1 MNHEY and CDR2 SMNVEV (reference sequence). With 3 bases removed from V and 9 bases from J, the gap between germline ends came to 12 bases. The CDR3 is 13 residues long. The CDR3 DNA sequence: TGTGCCAGCAGTTTTGCGGGGGGGGGCACCATATATTTT. Its translation is CASSFAGGGTIYF.

This clone was found once. The chain recombines TRBV9 with TRBJ2-1; 9 bases match TRBD2. Germline loops: CDR1 SGDLS, CDR2 YYNGEE. The CDR3 is 18 amino acids. With V trimmed by 0 bases and J by 7 bases, 14 bases remained unmatched. This CDR3 is CASSVALAGGPIQNEQFF. CDR3 DNA: TGTGCCAGCAGCGTAGCACTAGCGGGCGGACCTATTCAAAATGAGCAGTTCTTC.

The CDR3 loop is CASSQDPGNTEAFF. The CDR3 coding sequence is TGTGCCAGCAGCCAAGACCCGGGGAACACTGAAGCTTTCTTT. The rearrangement uses TRBV14 and TRBJ1-1; no firm D call. With 0 bases removed from V and 1 base from J, the gap between germline ends came to 6 bases. The CDR3 length is 14 residues. Germline CDR1 SGHDN, CDR2 FVKESK.

The chain has TRBV14 and TRBJ2-3; D remains ambiguous. The CDR3 is 15 amino acids. The germline V gene encodes CDR1 SGHDN and CDR2 FVKESK. The V end lost 6 bases, the J end lost 4 bases, and 17 bases lay between the germline ends. Written as DNA, the CDR3 is TGTGCCAGCAGTCTAACGGATGCAGGCTCAGATACGCAGTATTTT. Protein: CASSLTDAGSDTQYF.